This note documents a single TCR beta chain sequence. Antigen unknown. This entry is derived from a study of T-cell memory formation after mild COVID-19. Study findings and constraints: Day 15 to 85 contractors were CD4/CD8 balanced; later expanders leaned CD4+.

The CDR3 has 15 residues. Unmatched junction bases numbered 5, after V lost 3 bases and J lost 5 bases. Libraries for TCRalpha and TCRbeta carried sample barcodes and unique molecular identifiers via 5'RACE. TCRdb reanalysed the 5' RACE reads using MiXCR and keeps one entry per CDR3 protein. The data hold hundreds of thousands of distinct CDR3 sequences, with 15% to 20% observed a single time. Sample: PBMCs or a T cell subset sorted from them (not recorded which). This chain connects TRBV12-3 or TRBV12-4 to TRBJ2-1; 9 bases align to TRBD1. This receptor was taken from a young man who had mild COVID-19 (a few samples of this study predate the infection). Cell type and time point are not known. The CDR3 spells CASSFPGTGNNEQFF. In nucleotides, the CDR3 is TGTGCCAGCAGTTTCCCCGGGACAGGGAACAATGAGCAGTTCTTC.